This entry lists 13 T cell receptor beta chains sequenced from one sample in a study of T-cell memory formation after mild COVID-19. Using its own MiXCR run on the 5' RACE reads, TCRdb lists one record per CDR3 protein. The table lists more than 120,000 distinct CDR3 sequences, 6% of them singletons. The specimen sequenced was PBMCs or a T cell subset sorted from them (not recorded which). These receptors all come from an adult woman who had mild COVID-19 (a few samples of this study predate the infection). Cell type and time point are not known.

CDR3 sequence reads: CASSQGGARTEAFF. The CDR3 nucleotides read TGCGCCAGCAGCCAAGGCGGGGCAAGAACTGAAGCTTTCTTT. The chain is built from TRBV4-1 and TRBJ1-1; a possible D gene is TRBD1 (5 bases). The germline V and J ends were trimmed by 1 base and 5 bases, with 11 bases remaining between them. CDR3 length: 14 residues. Germline V gene data show CDR1 as MGHRA and CDR2 as YSYEKL.

V usage is TRBV5-1 and J usage is TRBJ2-4, with D uncertain. The CDR3 loop spans 17 amino acids. Trimming stripped 4 bases from V and 2 bases from J, with 19 bases between. Germline CDR1 SGHRS, CDR2 YFSETQ. This CDR3 reads CASSSRVLDGSKNIQYF. For the CDR3, the DNA is TGCGCCAGCAGCAGTCGAGTTCTGGACGGGTCCAAAAACATTCAGTACTTC.

This clonotype was seen at least ten times. J is TRBJ2-1 and V is TRBV5-1; perhaps D is TRBD1 or TRBD2 (5 bases each). This CDR3 is built from 16 residues. Germline V CDR1 and CDR2: SGHRS, YFSETQ. V shed 0 bases and J shed 4 bases, with 14 bases lying between them. The CDR3: CASSLEWGPPYNEQFF. The CDR3 bases are TGCGCCAGCAGCTTGGAATGGGGACCGCCTTACAATGAGCAGTTCTTC.

This rearrangement joins TRBV18 to TRBJ1-1; 7 nucleotides agree with TRBD1. V dropped 6 bases and J dropped 8; count of bases not matched to a gene: 6. The CDR3 has 12 residues. CDR1 is KGHSH and CDR2 is LQKENI in the germline V gene. CDR3 coding DNA: TGTGCCAGCTCTCTGGAGACAGGGGAAGCTTTCTTT. It is translated as CASSLETGEAFF.

This clonotype has just a few counts. DNA for the CDR3: TGTGCCAGCAGCCCAGGGCGGGGGGCCGTTGAGCAGTTCTTC. Translated, it gives CASSPGRGAVEQFF. The V gene is TRBV3-1, the J gene TRBJ2-1; 8 nucleotides match TRBD2. Germline values: CDR1 LGHDT, CDR2 YNNKEL (reference sequence). The CDR3 totals 14 residues. Trimming removed 4 bases from V and 9 bases from J; junction bases left unmatched: 8.

This sequence joins TRBV4-1 and TRBJ1-1; D gene ambiguous. Germline V gene sequence: CDR1 MGHRA, CDR2 YSYEKL. This CDR3 is built from 14 residues. V was shortened by 0 bases and J by 6 bases, with 11 bases between the two germline ends. The CDR3, as DNA: TGCGCCAGCAGCCAAGATCCCACGTTTTCTGAAGCTTTCTTT. Translating it yields CASSQDPTFSEAFF.

This clonotype occurred many times. The chain recombines TRBV7-3 with TRBJ2-2; D remains unclear. This CDR3 has 14 residues. The germline CDR1 and CDR2 sequences are SGHTA and FQGTGA. Trimming took 4 bases from V and 3 from J, leaving 9 bases between them. The CDR3 DNA follows: TGTGCCAGCAGCTCGGACGGATACACCGGGGAGCTGTTTTTT. Its translation: CASSSDGYTGELFF.

The table lists this clonotype with many counts. The junction and the germline gene differ at one end; a read error may be behind it. V gene TRBV7-7 combines with J gene TRBJ2-1; TRBD2 aligns across 12 bases. The CDR3 is made up of 18 amino acids. The germline CDR1 and CDR2 sequences are SSHAT and FNYEAQ (reference sequence). The CDR3 DNA is TGTGCTAGCAGCCAGGGACTAGCGGGTGTTCGGTTTAAAGATGAGCAGTTCTTC. It specifies CASSQGLAGVRFKDEQFF.

Worth noting for this clonotype: A much larger clone sits a single nucleotide away, making a read error possible. The chain has TRBV7-6 and TRBJ2-7; D possibly matches TRBD1 or TRBD2 (6 bases each). CDR1 SGHVS and CDR2 FNYEAQ come from the germline V gene. The CDR3 covers 14 residues. Trimming stripped 0 bases from V and 6 bases from J, with 12 bases between. The CDR3 sequence is CASSLAGGAFEQYF. The CDR3 coding sequence is TGTGCCAGCAGCTTAGCGGGGGGCGCCTTCGAGCAGTACTTC.

This clonotype was counted between two and nine times. The chain uses TRBV24-1 and TRBJ2-2; D is unresolved. Trimming pared 4 bases from V and 2 bases from J, leaving 4 bases between. This CDR3 region has 13 residues. Germline CDR1 and CDR2: KGHDR and SFDVKD. The CDR3 DNA reads TGTGCCACCAGTGAGACTAACACCGGGGAGCTGTTTTTT. Its protein product is CATSETNTGELFF.

This clonotype was seen ten or more times. The chain employs TRBV24-1 and TRBJ2-7; tentatively, D is TRBD1 (6 bases). The CDR3 length is 15 residues. Trimming pared 8 bases from V and 7 bases from J, leaving 23 bases between. CDR1 is KGHDR, CDR2 SFDVKD, per germline. CDR3 DNA sequence: TGTGCCACCACCCAGGGGTTTCCCTCAAGTTTGGAGCAGTACTTC. Translation gives CATTQGFPSSLEQYF.

This clonotype has just a few counts. The rearrangement joins TRBV18 to TRBJ2-7, with 10 bases fitting TRBD1. The CDR3 sequence is 16 residues long. The trim removed 3 bases at V and 2 bases at J, leaving 7 bases unmatched. CDR1 is KGHSH, CDR2 LQKENI, per germline. This CDR3 is CASSPIGTGVPYEQYF. CDR3 nucleotides: TGTGCCAGCTCACCCATCGGGACAGGGGTCCCCTACGAGCAGTACTTC.

This clonotype was found a few times. This chain uses TRBV12-3 or TRBV12-4 with TRBJ2-3, with D possibly TRBD2 on 7 matching bases. V was cut by 8 bases and J by 4 bases, with 19 bases left in between. The length of the CDR3 is 15 residues. The CDR3 protein is CASSLGRGGADTQYF. In DNA form, the CDR3 reads TGTGCCAGCTCTCTTGGGCGCGGGGGCGCAGATACGCAGTATTTT.